The T cell receptor beta chain under discussion was sequenced for a study of immune evolution from preneoplasia to lung adenocarcinoma. Study results and caveats: Top clone frequencies peaked in normal lung, apparently declining through invasive adenocarcinoma.

With respect to this clone: Its target is unknown.

Trimming took off 5 bases at V and 5 bases at J, with 9 bases between the two ends. The CDR3 runs 12 residues. Germline CDR1 reads LGHNT; CDR2 reads FRNRAP. TCRdb's table, derived via immunoSEQ multiplex PCR, lists solely in-frame clones and lacks some. Of about 6,600 clones listed, 85% to 90% were seen once; the top ten hold approximately 4.8%. The specimen sequenced was FFPE invasive lung adenocarcinoma tissue. J is TRBJ1-2 and V is TRBV12-5, with D unresolved. This clonotype was sampled from a person between 50 and 70 years old with lung adenocarcinoma. The CDR3 sequence: CASGMIGYGYTF. The CDR3 DNA reads TGTGCTAGTGGTATGATTGGGTATGGCTACACCTTC.